Below, one T cell receptor beta chain is given with its context. Method: immunoSEQ multiplex PCR; TCRdb's copy keeps in-frame clones and lacks some. The table records some 26,000 clones, roughly four fifths of them present only once. This sample stems from a study of blood T cell repertoires in COVID-19. Study at large: Sample material is recorded as cDNA or gDNA derived from T cells, B-cell-depleted T cells, or PBMCs.

This CDR3 is built from 16 residues. V lost 6 bases to trimming and J lost 0 bases, with 17 bases between them. Per germline, CDR1 KGHSH and CDR2 LQKENI. The material sequenced was peripheral blood. The TCR comes from a man in his 70s with acute or convalescent COVID-19. The chain has TRBV18 and TRBJ1-1; D unclear. The CDR3 DNA follows: TGTGCCAGCTCGCCGATCGGGGTAGTAGTGAACACTGAAGCTTTCTTT. Amino acid sequence: CASSPIGVVVNTEAFF.